The 30 T cell receptor beta chains presented below share a single source sample, sequenced in a study of tumor-infiltrating lymphocytes in primary liver carcinoma. From unsorted bulk tissue weighing roughly 17-31 mg, DNA and RNA were co-extracted. The template, about 510 ng total RNA, yielded TCR beta cDNA made with a constant-region primer. The TCR beta library was amplified through three nested multiplex PCR rounds in a modified ARM-PCR procedure. TRBV1-TRBV30 forward primers paired with a C-beta reverse primer drove the first two PCR rounds, around 9 cycles each. TCRdb redid the calling of the multiplex PCR reads with MiXCR, one entry per CDR3 protein. The sample yields approximately 110,000 distinct CDR3 sequences, 55% to 75% seen once. What was sequenced was liver tumor tissue from sampling region 3. Specified subset: tumor region T3, left-lateral pole. The receptor source for this set is a woman aged 60-70 years with primary liver carcinoma and hepatitis B virus infection.

The table lists this clonotype with many counts. J is TRBJ1-1 and V is TRBV12-3 or TRBV12-4, with TRBD1 as a possible D gene (6 bases). The CDR3 length is 14 residues. V lost 3 bases, J lost 4 bases, and 12 bases lay in between. CDR3 DNA: TGTGCCAGCAGTTTGGCGGGGGGCACCACTGAAGCTTTCTTT. Its protein is CASSLAGGTTEAFF.

The chain employs TRBV5-4 and TRBJ2-2; TRBD1 agrees at 7 bases. The CDR3 consists of 14 residues. Germline V gene sequence: CDR1 SGHNT, CDR2 YYREEE (reference sequence). V lost 4 bases and J lost 15; bases outside the gene matches: 15. CDR3 loop: CASSGGQNTGKLFF. The CDR3 DNA reads as TGTGCCAGCAGCGGGGGACAGAACACCGGGAAGTTGTTTTTT.

Note on this clonotype: A junction end diverges from the germline sequence, so it may reflect a read error. This chain uses TRBV5-1 with TRBJ2-7; 9 bases fit TRBD2. Germline CDR1 reads SGHRS; CDR2 reads YFSETQ. This CDR3 is 15 amino acids long. The DNA for the CDR3 is TGCGCCAGCAGCTTGAGGGCGGGAGGGCCCTACGAGCTGTACTTC. It encodes CASSLRAGGPYELYF.

Note on this clonotype: A read error may be the cause here, since a much bigger clone is one base away. This chain joins TRBV4-1 and TRBJ1-5, with D unresolved. V was shortened by 1 base and J by 3 bases, with 16 bases between the two germline ends. This CDR3 has 17 residues. Germline V CDR1 and CDR2: MGHRA, YSYEKL. This chain's CDR3 is CASSQASSPGHNQPQHF. As DNA, the CDR3 is TGCGCCAGCAGCCAAGCGTCCTCCCCGGGTCACAATCAGCCCCAGCATTTT.

This clonotype was seen at least ten times. V and J are TRBV5-1 and TRBJ2-1; D gene unclear. Trimming stripped 2 bases from V and 0 bases from J, with 6 bases between. Germline V gene lookup returns CDR1 SGHRS and CDR2 YFSETQ. The CDR3 extends over 14 amino acids. The CDR3: CASSLGGSYNEQFF. The DNA of the CDR3 is TGCGCCAGCAGCTTAGGCGGCTCCTACAATGAGCAGTTCTTC.

This clonotype occurred many times. Here the CDR3 reads CASSLDRSSYNSPLHF. CDR3 nucleotides: TGTGCCAGCAGCTTGGACAGGAGCTCCTATAATTCACCCCTCCACTTT. The chain joins TRBV5-6 to TRBJ1-6, with D possibly TRBD1 on 5 matching bases. In germline, CDR1 is SGHDT, CDR2 YYEEEE. Trimming stripped 0 bases from V and 0 bases from J, with 7 bases between. CDR3 length: 16 amino acids.

A single count supports this clonotype. The junction shows a germline mismatch at one end, possibly a read error. The chain has TRBV11-3 and TRBJ2-7, with D hard to call. This CDR3 has 15 amino acids. From germline, CDR1 is SGHNT and CDR2 YENEEA. CDR3 loop: CASSLQVTFTYEQNF. DNA for the CDR3: TGTGCCAGTAGCTTGCAGGTTACCTTTACCTACGAGCAGAACTTC. The variable domain in full, completed from reference TRBV11-3 and TRBJ2-7, reads EAGVVQSPRYKIIEKKQPVAFWCNPISGHNTLYWYLQNLGQGPELLIRYENEEAVDDSQLPKDRFSAERLKGVDSTLKIQPAELGDSAVYLCASSLQVTFTYEQNFGPGTRLTVT.

Comments on this clonotype: Given a much more abundant clone one base away, this may be a read error. V gene TRBV14 combines with J gene TRBJ2-1; 8 bases map to TRBD1. V gave up 7 bases and J gave up 12 bases; unmatched junction bases: 8. The CDR3 runs to 12 residues. Germline CDR1 reads SGHDN; CDR2 reads FVKESK. The CDR3 here is CASNLGQGGQFF. CDR3 DNA: TGTGCCAGCAACCTTGGACAGGGAGGGCAGTTCTTC.

A word on this clonotype: The CDR3 does not end in the conserved phenylalanine or tryptophan, so this is likely a read error. V gene TRBV5-6 combines with J gene TRBJ2-5; no reliable D call. The CDR3 loop spans 11 amino acids. Germline lookup yields CDR1 SGHDT and CDR2 YYEEEE. CDR3 in DNA: TGTGCCAGGAGCTTGTCGGAGACCCAGTACCTC. Protein sequence: CARSLSETQYL.

This clonotype was detected many times. The rearrangement uses TRBV28 and TRBJ2-6; D ambiguous. The CDR3 loop spans 12 amino acids. In germline, CDR1 is MDHEN, CDR2 SYDVKM. Trimming stripped 7 bases from V and 5 bases from J, with 6 bases between. The CDR3 loop is CASNDRANVLTF. CDR3 DNA sequence: TGTGCCAGCAACGACAGGGCCAACGTCCTGACTTTC.

On this clonotype: Possible read error: a much larger clone is one base away. The chain links TRBV29-1 to TRBJ2-7; perhaps TRBD2 as D (5 bases). The CDR3 runs 13 residues. Germline lookup yields CDR1 SQVTM and CDR2 ANQGSEA. In DNA form, the CDR3 reads TGCATCGTGACGGGGATTAGCGTCAACGAGCAGTACTTC. As protein: CIVTGISVNEQYF.

To note about this clonotype: The junction shows a germline mismatch at one end, possibly a read error. This chain connects TRBV29-1 to TRBJ1-2; D is ambiguous. Germline-derived CDR1 and CDR2 are SQVTM and ANQGSEA. The CDR3 runs 10 residues. CDR3: CSVEESRYTF. The CDR3 DNA reads TGTAGCGTTGAAGAATCGAGATACACCTTC.

As regards this clonotype: Germline is not matched at one junction end, which may reflect a read error. This chain uses TRBV29-1 with TRBJ2-2, with 8 positions matching TRBD1. The CDR3 consists of 12 residues. Germline CDR1 SQVTM, CDR2 ANQGSEA. CDR3 in DNA: TGCAGCGCGCAGGGGGCTGCTTTGGAGCCGTTTTTC. It translates to CSAQGAALEPFF.

As concerns this clonotype: The junction does not match germline at one end; this may be a read error. The chain employs TRBV29-1 and TRBJ1-1; D is unresolved. Germline V gene sequence: CDR1 SQVTM, CDR2 ANQGSEA. This CDR3 region has 12 residues. This chain's CDR3 is CNVSPSNTEASF. DNA of the CDR3: TGCAACGTTAGCCCAAGTAACACTGAAGCTTCCTTT.

This clonotype was observed a single time. Relative to the germline gene, one junction end is altered; a read error may explain this. The chain has TRBV5-4 and TRBJ2-5; 10 bases are a match to TRBD1. The germline CDR1 and CDR2 sequences are SGHNT and YYREEE (reference sequence). CDR3 length: 14 amino acids. The CDR3 bases are TGTGCCAACAGCACGGGACAGGGGATAGAGACCCAATACTTC. Protein sequence: CANSTGQGIETQYF.

Note on this clonotype: This CDR3 is missing its conserved last phenylalanine or tryptophan, likely due to a read error. The rearrangement uses TRBV7-8 and TRBJ1-1, with 7 bases matching TRBD1. Germline lookup yields CDR1 SGHVS and CDR2 FQNEAQ. With V trimmed by 5 bases and J by 8 bases, 14 bases remained unmatched. This CDR3 region has 15 residues. CDR3 nucleotides: TGTGCCAGCAGCCCACCATCCAGGGGGGTTTCGGAAGCTTTCCTT. The encoded protein is CASSPPSRGVSEAFL.

As to this clonotype: A read error may be the cause here, since a much bigger clone is one base away. The J gene is TRBJ2-7, the V gene TRBV28; perhaps TRBD2 as D (5 bases). Between the trimmed V and J ends, which lost 4 bases and 5 bases, there was a span of 18 bases. This CDR3 spans 15 amino acids. Germline CDR1 reads MDHEN; CDR2 reads SYDVKM. CDR3 in DNA: TGTGCCAGCAGTTCCCCTTCACCACCAGCGGACGAGCAGTACTTC. It translates to CASSSPSPPADEQYF.

Comments on this clonotype: A read error may produce the germline difference seen at one junction end. This chain joins TRBV28 and TRBJ2-7; the match to TRBD2 covers 8 bases. CDR3 length: 14 amino acids. Per germline, CDR1 MDHEN and CDR2 SYDVKM. The CDR3 DNA is TGTACCAGCACCCAAAGCGGGAGTCCCTACGAGCAGTACTTC. It specifies CTSTQSGSPYEQYF.

The chain carries TRBV29-1 and TRBJ2-6, with TRBD1 matching 11 bases. After removal of 7 bases from V and 3 bases from J, the junction contained 8 bases not matched to a gene. CDR1 and CDR2 (germline): SQVTM, ANQGSEA. The CDR3 covers 16 residues. CDR3 in DNA: TGCAGCGCCGGGACAGGGGGTGTTGATGGGGCCAACGTCCTGACTTTC. As protein: CSAGTGGVDGANVLTF. Supplemented by reference TRBV29-1 and TRBJ2-6, the full variable domain reads SAVISQKPSRDICQRGTSLTIQCQVDSQVTMMFWYRQQPGQSLTLIATANQGSEATYESGFVIDKFPISRPNLTFSTLTVSNMSPEDSSIYLCSAGTGGVDGANVLTFGAGSRLTVL.

This clonotype was seen repeatedly, ten times or more. V and J are TRBV7-8 and TRBJ1-5; D gene uncertain. The CDR3 sequence is 14 residues long. Germline V gene sequence: CDR1 SGHVS, CDR2 FQNEAQ. V was shortened by 1 base and J by 2 bases, with 6 bases between the two germline ends. The CDR3 coding sequence is TGTGCCAGCAGCTTAGGTTGGGGCAATCAGCCCCAGCATTTT. Translating it yields CASSLGWGNQPQHF.

This clonotype was observed many times. The rearrangement uses TRBV6-2 or TRBV6-3 and TRBJ2-5; no firm D call. The V gene's germline CDR1 is MNHEY and CDR2 SVGEGT. The CDR3 length is 14 residues. Between the trimmed V and J ends, which lost 2 bases and 4 bases, there was a span of 11 bases. The CDR3 reads CASSYATPRETQYF. The CDR3 DNA sequence: TGTGCCAGCAGTTACGCCACCCCCCGAGAGACCCAGTACTTC.

The chain is built from TRBV11-2 and TRBJ2-4; TRBD1 might be the D (6 bases). The CDR3 consists of 17 residues. Germline V CDR1 and CDR2: SGHAT, FQNNGV. V was trimmed by 6 bases and J by 3 bases, leaving 21 bases between them. The CDR3 DNA follows: TGTGCCAGCAGATACCGAGGACAGCCAAGGGTCAAAAACATTCAGTACTTC. The encoded protein is CASRYRGQPRVKNIQYF.

This clonotype was seen a handful of times. A much larger clone differs from this one at a single base, so this may be a read error. V and J are TRBV14 and TRBJ2-3; a weak D match, TRBD1 (6 bases). Germline V gene lookup returns CDR1 SGHDN and CDR2 FVKESK. The CDR3 sequence is 13 residues long. CDR3 DNA sequence: TGTGCCAGCAGCGGGGGCGGGCCCGATATGCAGTATTTT. Encoded protein: CASSGGGPDMQYF.

About this clonotype itself: This sequence may be a read error, since a much larger clone differs from it by one base. This sequence joins TRBV7-9 and TRBJ2-5; maybe TRBD2 (5 bases). Germline CDR1 reads SEHNR; CDR2 reads FQNEAQ (reference sequence). This CDR3 region has 15 residues. V shed 5 bases and J shed 1 base, with 14 bases lying between them. The DNA for the CDR3 is TGTGCCAGCAGCCGGAGCGCGAGGGCCCAAGAGACCCAGTACTTC. It yields the protein CASSRSARAQETQYF.

In its sample, this clonotype was seen once. A much larger clone differs from this one at a single base, so this may be a read error. The chain carries TRBV30 and TRBJ1-6; TRBD1 matches at 7 bases. Germline V lookup: CDR1 GTSNPN, CDR2 SVGIG (reference sequence). The CDR3 covers 12 residues. CDR3 residues: CARRQGRSPLHF. In DNA form, the CDR3 reads TGTGCCCGGAGACAGGGAAGATCACCCCTCCACTTT.

This clonotype was seen a few times. The V and J genes are TRBV28 and TRBJ1-2; no reliable D call. The CDR3 runs 12 residues. With 1 base removed from V and 4 bases from J, the gap between germline ends came to 4 bases. Germline V lookup: CDR1 MDHEN, CDR2 SYDVKM. CDR3 DNA: TGTGCCAGCAGTTTATTGGGCTATGGCTACACCTTC. It translates to CASSLLGYGYTF.

This clonotype is labeled medium-sized. V and J are TRBV11-2 and TRBJ1-2; D uncertain. The CDR3 is 17 residues long. Trimming took 5 bases from V and 0 from J, leaving 19 bases between them. Germline V gene lookup returns CDR1 SGHAT and CDR2 FQNNGV. CDR3 DNA sequence: TGTGCCAGCAGCCGAGGTGTGGCAGATACTTCTAACTATGGCTACACCTTC. Its translation: CASSRGVADTSNYGYTF.

A remark on this clonotype: One end of the junction is discordant with germline, which a read error may explain. The V call is TRBV6-5, the J call TRBJ2-1; no definite D call. Germline V gene lookup returns CDR1 MNHEY and CDR2 SVGAGI. The CDR3 has 13 amino acids. CDR3 sequence: CANSYSSSDEQFF. CDR3 nucleotides: TGCGCCAACAGTTACTCGTCTTCCGATGAGCAGTTCTTC.

The V and J genes are TRBV11-2 and TRBJ2-3; tentatively, D is TRBD1 (6 bases). The CDR3 sequence is 15 residues long. The V and J ends lost 6 bases and 6 bases respectively, with 19 bases between them. Germline V gene lookup returns CDR1 SGHAT and CDR2 FQNNGV. This CDR3 reads CASRPTGSSIDTQYF. The CDR3 DNA reads TGTGCCAGCAGGCCGACAGGATCGTCGATTGATACGCAGTATTTT. Full variable domain (remainder filled in from reference TRBV11-2 and TRBJ2-3): EAGVAQSPRYKIIEKRQSVAFWCNPISGHATLYWYQQILGQGPKLLIQFQNNGVVDDSQLPKDRFSAERLKGVDSTLKIQPAKLEDSAVYLCASRPTGSSIDTQYFGPGTRLTVL.

Remarks on this clonotype: A much larger clone is a single base away; this may be a read error. The gene calls are TRBV5-1 and TRBJ2-2; weak D call: TRBD2 (7 bases). CDR3 length: 14 amino acids. Germline V gives CDR1 SGHRS, CDR2 YFSETQ. The CDR3 sequence: CASSPSGDTWELFF. The CDR3 nucleotides are TGCGCCAGCAGCCCGAGCGGGGACACCTGGGAGCTGTTTTTT.